The rows below give T cell receptor beta chains drawn from one sample of a study of CD8+ T cells in alopecia areata. Clones were sequenced by immunoSEQ multiplex PCR, and TCRdb holds only the in-frame ones, with some missing. The repertoire holds about 200,000 clones, with 58% as singletons. This material consisted of CD4+ T cells sorted from blood, taken at week 24, from a patient treated with tofacitinib. These TCRs come from a human donor with alopecia areata. Both conserved end residues are part of each CDR3. D genes are given only for firm matches. Only some rows state a clone size, as once, few, many or a class for expanded clones.

.,TRBJ1-5,TRBD1,TRBV9,TGTGCCAGCAGCGTGGGGGGAGGGGGCTATCAGCCCCAGCATTTT,CASSVGGGGYQPQHF
.,TRBJ1-1,.,TRBV29-1,TGCAGCGTTTACAGGGAGAACACTGAAGCTTTCTTT,CSVYRENTEAFF
few,TRBJ2-5,.,TRBV29-1,TGCAGCGTTGAGGGACGGATTGGGACCCAGTACTTC,CSVEGRIGTQYF
.,TRBJ2-1,TRBD1,TRBV29-1,TGCAGCGCCTTAAGGGGGTTACAGGGGGAGGCCTACAATGAGCAGTTCTTC,CSALRGLQGEAYNEQFF
.,TRBJ2-3,.,TRBV4-3,TGCGCCAGCAGCCAAGAGTTTGCAGGCACAGATACGCAGTATTTT,CASSQEFAGTDTQYF
.,TRBJ2-2,.,TRBV29-1,TGCAGCGTTTCTCAATCCTTTACCGGGGAGCTGTTTTTT,CSVSQSFTGELFF
.,TRBJ2-3,.,TRBV18,TGTGCCAGCTCACCAGTGGACGAGGGGGCAGATACGCAGTATTTT,CASSPVDEGADTQYF
.,TRBJ2-5,.,TRBV18,TGTGCCAGCTCACCAGAAAAAGAGACCCAGTACTTC,CASSPEKETQYF
.,TRBJ1-6,TRBD1,TRBV7-2,TGTGCCAGCACGGACAGGGCCACCAATTCACCCCTCCACTTT,CASTDRATNSPLHF
.,TRBJ1-2,TRBD1,TRBV6-6,TGTGCCAGCATTTCGGGGACAGGGCGGTTCGGTGGCTACACCTTC,CASISGTGRFGGYTF
.,TRBJ2-3,.,TRBV23-1,TGCGCCAGCAGTCTCCCGTCAGATACGCAGTATTTT,CASSLPSDTQYF
.,TRBJ1-2,.,TRBV29-1,TGCAGCGTTGACAGGGGTCGGTTAGGCGGCTACACCTTC,CSVDRGRLGGYTF
once,TRBJ2-5,.,TRBV29-1,TGCAGCGTTGGACCCCAAGAGACCCAGTACTTC,CSVGPQETQYF
.,TRBJ2-5,TRBD1,TRBV19,TGTGCCGGGAACCCCACGAACTATCCTCCGGGACAGGGGGAAGAGACCCAGTACTTC,CAGNPTNYPPGQGEETQYF
.,TRBJ2-3,TRBD2,TRBV5-4,TGTGCCAGCAGCGGCACTAGCGGGGAGCCAAGGGGGACGCAGTATTTT,CASSGTSGEPRGTQYF
.,TRBJ1-2,.,TRBV5-6,TGTGCCAGCAGCTTGGCTGGGGGCTATGGCTACACCTTC,CASSLAGGYGYTF
.,TRBJ2-3,TRBD2,TRBV28,TGTGCCAGCACCACTTGGAGCGGGAGAGGGACAGATACGCAGTATTTT,CASTTWSGRGTDTQYF
few,TRBJ1-2,.,TRBV28,TGTGCCAGCCATGACAGACCTCTGGGCTACACCTTC,CASHDRPLGYTF
once,TRBJ1-1,.,TRBV5-6,TGTGCCAGCAGCTTTACAGTTAACACTGAAGCTTTCTTT,CASSFTVNTEAFF
.,TRBJ1-6,.,TRBV7-2,TGTGCCAGCAGCTTAGTGGCAGGGTCTAATTCACCCCTCCACTTT,CASSLVAGSNSPLHF
once,TRBJ2-7,.,TRBV9,TGTGCCAGCAGCGGGACGGGCTACGAGCAGTACTTC,CASSGTGYEQYF
few,TRBJ2-3,.,TRBV29-1,TGCAGCTCCACGAAAGGGGGACAACCAGATACGCAGTATTTT,CSSTKGGQPDTQYF
.,TRBJ2-2,TRBD1,TRBV5-6,TGTGCCAGCAGCCGTAGGTTCACAGGGGGCACCGGGGAGCTGTTTTTT,CASSRRFTGGTGELFF
few,TRBJ2-7,.,TRBV10-3,TGTGCCATCAGCCAGGGTAACGAGCAGTACTTC,CAISQGNEQYF
.,TRBJ2-1,TRBD2,TRBV11-1,TGTGCCAGCAGCTTAGGACCCCTAACTAGCGGGATTAATGAGCAGTTCTTC,CASSLGPLTSGINEQFF